This T cell receptor beta chain appears in the sequencing data of a study of blood T cells in healthy people across ages. Notes on the study in general: Calculation of diversity from one million T cells yielded estimates considered to be underestimates. The lack of PBMC sorting stopped any conclusive naive versus antigen-experienced comparison.

Per germline, CDR1 SQVTM and CDR2 ANQGSEA. V lost 6 bases, J lost 7 bases, and 13 bases lay in between. This CDR3 comprises 12 residues. The use of a sample-barcoded 5' primer and a J-beta primer mix characterized a second PCR of roughly 6 to 12 cycles. Each cDNA molecule was tagged by a template-switch adaptor that had 12 random nucleotides. Per sample, CDR3-containing paired-end reads numbered at least 2.5 million. Each CDR3 protein gets one entry after TCRdb re-called the 5' RACE reads with MiXCR. Seen here are 2 million or so distinct CDR3 sequences, about 50% observed once, and the top ten hold approximately 2%. Points on this clonotype: What it recognizes is unknown.

The chain carries TRBV29-1 and TRBJ1-5; D is uncertain. This clonotype was sampled from a woman between 40 and 55 years old in good health. The sample consisted of blood. This CDR3 is CSVGGDRQPQHF. The DNA of the CDR3 is TGCAGCGTGGGCGGTGACCGGCAGCCCCAGCATTTT.